These T cell receptor beta chains were read from a single sample in a study of human versus mouse CDR3 diversity and MHC coevolution. The method was immunoSEQ multiplex PCR; TCRdb's version includes in-frame clones alone and lacks a portion of them. The table lists tens of thousands of clones, roughly 93% of them singletons, with under 20% in the top ten. Source material: naive CD4+ T cells from blood. The receptors were sampled from a person aged 55-75 years in good health. CDR3s include the opening cysteine and the closing phenylalanine or tryptophan. Fields, in order: J gene, V gene, D gene, clone size, CDR3 protein, CDR3 DNA. The D gene is left open where the match is weak. A clone size is listed for some rows: how often the clone was seen (once, few, many), or a class if it is expanded.

TRBJ2-5 TRBV6-1 - - CASISGTGEETQYF TGTGCCAGCATTTCCGGGACGGGGGAGGAGACCCAGTACTTC
TRBJ1-2 TRBV10-1 TRBD1 - CARRDSNYGYTF TGCGCCCGCAGGGACAGCAACTATGGCTACACCTTC
TRBJ2-2 TRBV11-3 TRBD2 - CASSRTGGNTGELFF TGTGCCAGCAGCCGGACGGGGGGGAACACCGGGGAGCTGTTTTTT
TRBJ2-2 TRBV5-1 - once CASSLGGQNTGELFF TGCGCCAGCAGCTTGGGTGGACAGAACACCGGGGAGCTGTTTTTT
TRBJ1-1 TRBV25-1 - - CASSDRGSLEAFF TGTGCCAGCAGTGACCGCGGGTCCCTTGAAGCTTTCTTT
TRBJ1-1 TRBV9 TRBD1 - CASSFRDRGLQNTEAFF TGTGCCAGCAGCTTTCGGGACAGGGGGCTGCAGAACACTGAAGCTTTCTTT
TRBJ1-3 TRBV9 - - CASSVEGISGNTIYF TGTGCCAGCAGCGTAGAGGGGATCTCTGGAAACACCATATATTTT
TRBJ2-1 TRBV6-1 TRBD2 - CASSEVGGLVYNEQFF TGTGCCAGCAGTGAAGTAGGGGGACTAGTCTACAATGAGCAGTTCTTC
TRBJ2-2 TRBV7-9 - - CASILAGGGELFF TGTGCCAGCATCTTAGCCGGGGGAGGGGAGCTGTTTTTT
TRBJ2-2 TRBV2 TRBD2 - CASRTLAGGRSTGELFF TGTGCCAGCAGAACGCTAGCGGGAGGGCGGAGCACCGGGGAGCTGTTTTTT
TRBJ2-1 TRBV5-1 TRBD1 - CASSPRAGTGGPFSSYNEQFF TGCGCCAGCAGCCCTAGGGCAGGGACAGGGGGACCTTTCAGCTCCTACAATGAGCAGTTCTTC
TRBJ2-1 TRBV19 TRBD1 - CASSPGQVYNEQFF TGTGCCAGTAGTCCCGGACAGGTCTACAATGAGCAGTTCTTC
TRBJ1-5 TRBV28 TRBD1 - CAIHRTGENQPQHF TGTGCCATCCATCGGACAGGGGAAAATCAGCCCCAGCATTTT
TRBJ1-1 TRBV5-1 TRBD1 - CASSLAGTGSSRVEAFF TGCGCCAGCAGCTTGGCCGGGACAGGGTCTTCACGAGTTGAAGCTTTCTTT
TRBJ2-3 TRBV7-9 - - CASSIGQRSTDTQYF TGTGCCAGCAGCATCGGACAGCGTAGCACAGATACGCAGTATTTT
TRBJ2-3 TRBV11-3 TRBD2 - CASSFGLAGVPDTQYF TGTGCCAGCAGCTTCGGACTAGCGGGAGTCCCAGATACGCAGTATTTT
TRBJ1-5 TRBV6-4 - - CASRYYRVEHF TGTGCCAGCAGATACTACAGGGTCGAGCATTTT
TRBJ2-5 TRBV9 TRBD2 once CASSVGGLVGETQYF TGTGCCAGCAGCGTAGGAGGACTAGTGGGGGAGACCCAGTACTTC
TRBJ2-1 TRBV10-3 - - CAISEDPSNEQFF TGTGCCATCAGTGAAGATCCCAGCAATGAGCAGTTCTTC
TRBJ2-6 TRBV2 TRBD1 once CASSATGTVSGANVLAF TGTGCCAGCAGCGCTACCGGGACAGTCTCTGGGGCCAACGTCCTGGCTTTC
TRBJ2-7 TRBV7-3 TRBD2 - CASSLTPGRADEQYF TGTGCCAGCAGCTTAACCCCCGGGAGGGCCGACGAGCAGTACTTC
TRBJ2-5 TRBV6-6 TRBD1 - CASRAGTGQETQYF TGTGCCAGCAGGGCCGGGACAGGACAAGAGACCCAGTACTTC
TRBJ2-1 TRBV7-8 TRBD2 once CASSRVAGLSNEQFF TGTGCCAGCAGCCGGGTAGCGGGACTGTCCAATGAGCAGTTCTTC
TRBJ2-1 TRBV5-1 TRBD2 - CASSLAGSSGSNEQFF TGCGCCAGCAGCTTGGCCGGGTCTAGCGGGAGCAATGAGCAGTTCTTC
TRBJ2-7 TRBV14 TRBD2 - CASSRLAGGTYEQYF TGTGCCAGCAGCCGGCTAGCGGGAGGGACGTACGAGCAGTACTTC
TRBJ2-7 TRBV6-5 TRBD2 once CASSQGGRAYEQYF TGTGCCAGCAGTCAGGGCGGGAGGGCCTACGAGCAGTACTTC
TRBJ2-7 TRBV2 TRBD1 - CASRTGINLYEQYF TGTGCCAGCAGGACAGGGATAAACCTCTACGAGCAGTACTTC
TRBJ2-7 TRBV6-5 TRBD2 - CASSPGLAGAYEQYF TGTGCCAGCAGTCCCGGACTAGCGGGAGCCTACGAGCAGTACTTC
TRBJ1-1 TRBV28 - - CASSPTRGTEAFF TGTGCCAGCAGCCCCACACGGGGCACTGAAGCTTTCTTT
TRBJ2-2 TRBV7-2 TRBD2 - CASSLSGGGSGELFF TGTGCCAGCAGCTTATCGGGAGGGGGGTCCGGGGAGCTGTTTTTT
TRBJ2-3 TRBV9 TRBD2 - CASSVVGGRDTQYF TGTGCCAGCAGCGTAGTTGGCGGGAGGGATACGCAGTATTTT
TRBJ2-3 TRBV5-8 - - CASRPGSPVADTQYF TGTGCCAGCCGGCCGGGGAGCCCCGTCGCAGATACGCAGTATTTT
TRBJ2-1 TRBV9 TRBD2 - CASNLAGGVVGYNEQFF TGTGCCAGCAACCTAGCGGGAGGAGTAGTGGGATACAATGAGCAGTTCTTC
TRBJ1-6 TRBV27 TRBD1 once CASSPSLTGSGQGFNSPLHF TGTGCCAGCAGCCCCTCGCTAACGGGATCGGGACAGGGGTTTAATTCACCCCTCCACTTT
TRBJ2-2 TRBV10-1 TRBD1 - CASRPDRDTGELFF TGCGCCAGCAGGCCTGACAGGGACACCGGGGAGCTGTTTTTT
TRBJ2-2 TRBV7-3 TRBD1 - CASSSLPGQGTGELFF TGTGCCAGCAGCTCGCTCCCGGGACAGGGGACGGGGGAGCTGTTTTTT
TRBJ2-7 TRBV14 TRBD1 - CASSQERGTGGYEQYF TGTGCCAGCAGCCAAGAAAGGGGGACAGGGGGCTACGAGCAGTACTTC
TRBJ1-2 TRBV11-3 TRBD1 - CASSLGGTDYGYTF TGTGCCAGCAGCCTAGGGGGGACAGACTATGGCTACACCTTC
TRBJ1-3 TRBV7-2 - - CASSFRTAGNTIYF TGTGCCAGCAGCTTCAGGACAGCAGGAAACACCATATATTTT
TRBJ2-5 TRBV29-1 - - CSVELGGRETQYF TGCAGCGTTGAATTGGGTGGGAGGGAGACCCAGTACTTC
TRBJ2-2 TRBV6-5 TRBD2 - CASSYGLAANTGELFF TGTGCCAGCAGTTACGGGCTAGCGGCGAACACCGGGGAGCTGTTTTTT
TRBJ2-3 TRBV7-3 TRBD2 - CASSLWGLATDTQYF TGTGCCAGCAGCTTGTGGGGACTAGCGACAGATACGCAGTATTTT
TRBJ1-4 TRBV25-1 TRBD1 - CASSTQGGRGRNEKLFF TGTGCCAGCAGTACGCAGGGGGGCAGGGGGCGAAATGAAAAACTGTTTTTT
TRBJ1-3 TRBV6-5 - - CASRPDRPSGNTIYF TGTGCCAGCAGACCAGACAGGCCCTCTGGAAACACCATATATTTT
TRBJ1-5 TRBV5-1 - - CASPTGSGPQHF TGCGCCAGTCCCACAGGGTCCGGGCCCCAGCATTTT
TRBJ2-7 TRBV6-6 TRBD2 - CASSTWTSGKGEQYF TGTGCCAGCAGTACCTGGACTAGCGGGAAGGGCGAGCAGTACTTC
TRBJ1-5 TRBV5-8 - - CASSHLRGSNIGSNQPQHF TGTGCCAGCAGCCACTTAAGGGGATCCAATATTGGGAGCAATCAGCCCCAGCATTTT
TRBJ1-5 TRBV21-1 - - CASSKGPRRKTGGTGQPQHF TGTGCCAGCAGCAAAGGACCCAGGCGAAAGACAGGGGGCACGGGTCAGCCCCAGCATTTT
TRBJ2-3 TRBV19 - - CASNEQGTDTQYF TGTGCCAGTAACGAACAGGGAACAGATACGCAGTATTTT
TRBJ1-2 TRBV19 - - CASSTTRNYGYTF TGTGCCAGTAGTACCACACGAAACTATGGCTACACCTTC
TRBJ2-7 TRBV27 - - CASSLRPRVSDSYEQYF TGTGCCAGCAGCCTAAGACCTCGGGTTTCGGACTCCTACGAGCAGTACTTC
TRBJ2-7 TRBV15 - - CATSRDKPGNPRGYEQYF TGTGCCACCAGCAGAGATAAACCTGGGAACCCCAGGGGATACGAGCAGTACTTC